This entry is about one TCR beta chain. The antigen it recognizes is unknown. No much larger clone is present one base from it, and per-base qualities are unavailable. V is pared back by 1 base and J by 2 bases, with 12 bases lying between the germline termini. Taken from cysteine to phenylalanine, the CDR3 has 15 residues. Left in the record is the CDR3 DNA by itself, 45 bases read in frame from the first base. Taken from the germline V gene, the CDR1 and CDR2 loops are SNHLY and FYNNEI. The library relied on the immunoSEQ multiplex PCR assay. The multiplex PCR relied on a mix of 60 forward primers for TCR Vbeta segments and 13 reverse primers for TCR Jbeta segments. The CDR3 region of rearranged TCR beta genes was amplified from genomic DNA by a multiplex PCR assay. On the Illumina HiSeq System, the amplified TCR beta libraries were sequenced as 87-base-pair reads. Turning to the authors' computational methods: In a later analysis, tens of millions of unique TCR beta chains were counted across the roughly 700 repertoires, and approximately 11 million of these chains were shared by at least two donors. Raw reads were error-corrected and collapsed into unique sequences with a nearest-neighbor algorithm that merged closely related sequences to remove PCR and sequencing errors. CDR3 sequences were aligned to IMGT reference sequences to assign V, D and J gene segments. For a sequence to be retained, a match of at least six nucleotides to both a V gene segment and a J gene segment was required. Rearrangements were called productive when the CDR3 lacked stop codons and stayed in frame with V and J; all others were non-productive. CDR3 was defined by IMGT convention, running from the second conserved V-encoded cysteine to the conserved J-encoded phenylalanine. The earlier analysis of some 540 of the donors excluded any sequence lacking an unambiguous match to a single V gene segment. An earlier analysis of several hundred of the donors called V segments functional above 56.7% productive rearrangements and segregating when the between-donor standard deviation exceeded 5%. A statistical classification framework was built for diagnosing cytomegalovirus status from the catalog of TCR beta chain sequences. A later analysis assigned V and J genes by comparing TCR nucleotide sequences with IMGT/GENE-DB human TR gene sequences. Using the TCRdist pipeline, a later analysis assigned CDR3 sequences along with most-parsimonious VDJ recombination scenarios. In a later analysis, each TCR beta chain was defined by its CDR3 amino acid sequence together with its V-gene family, and reads without a unique V-gene family were excluded. As a way to deal with suspected cross-contamination and a sequencing artifact, a later analysis dropped roughly 600 nucleotide sequences that were highly shared and had low generation probability. In a later analysis, a clonal expansion index was calculated for each public chain from normalized within-repertoire ranks of inferred template counts. Generation probabilities in a later analysis came from a VDJ recombination model fitted to out-of-frame rearrangements, and those results were checked against IGoR. Hypergeometric tests were used in a later analysis to score TCR-TCR, TCR-HLA and TCR-CMV co-occurrence, with a repertoire-size bias correction applied to the TCR pairs. To estimate false discovery rates, a later analysis permuted the HLA or CMV assignments 20 times. In a later analysis, co-occurring TCRs were grouped with DBSCAN, and TCRdist sequence similarity was added when clustering was performed within HLA-allele-positive subsets. Repertoires with fewer than 30,000 or more than 120,000 public chains were left out of co-occurrence clustering, as were about five repertoires with anomalous nucleotide sharing. In TCRdb, the immuneACCESS table is reduced to in-frame sequences with V and J assigned. These tables do not hold every clone; where another copy was compared, an unresolved V gene accounts for under half, and the others remain unexplained. V and J calls and clone size are copied from that table; D and trimming were computed from the DNA. In all, the sample holds some 130,000 clones, and roughly three quarters of those were seen once. The ten top clones hold 2% to 2.5% of the sample.

The cohort comprised 710 or so healthy bone marrow donors. At the time of sampling, every cohort member was nominally healthy, though immune exposures that went unrecorded were likely present. The donor tested CMV seronegative and was one of the 352 seronegative cohort members. Each donor provided a peripheral blood sample, and peripheral blood mononuclear cells were used for TCR beta sequencing. The Qiagen DNeasy Blood Extraction Kit was used to extract genomic DNA from the blood cell samples. The data were obtained in a study of cytomegalovirus exposure and HLA in healthy donors (dated by TCRdb to the late 2010s). Looking at the study overall: According to an earlier analysis of around 600 of the donors, about 179 million T cells yielded roughly 110 million unique TCR beta sequences and approximately 300 Gb of sequence data. HLA typing covered class I and class II loci at four-digit resolution. Across about 370 genotyped donors of the cohort, an average of approximately 240,000 unique TCR beta nucleotide sequences per donor were sequenced, and around 20% of those sequences were non-productive. In the later analysis, no new phenotypic data were used to find candidate immune exposures; instead, reliance was placed on TCR beta sequences and their occurrence across donors. Typing coverage varied by locus: about 629-630 donors for A, B, C, DRB1 and DQB1; under 550 for DQA1; around 610 for DPA1; some 470 for DPB1. Approximately 310 gigabases of sequencing data and tens of millions of unique TCR sequences were included in an early release covering roughly 600 HLA-typed donors. To study patterns of TCR occurrence, a later analysis re-analyzed previously published TCR beta repertoires from 666 donors and added high-resolution HLA genotyping. The T cell repertoires of some 670 subjects were profiled by immunosequencing and related to cytomegalovirus serostatus. Every repertoire in the discovery cohort had been generated on one and the same sequencing platform. The aim of the study was to test whether cataloging public T cell receptors could identify signatures of past pathogen exposure. Among the roughly 400 genotyped donors, approximately 77% belonged to the genetic ancestry cluster associated with self-reported Caucasian donors. A later genetic analysis used genome-wide SNP genotypes for about 65% of the roughly 670 donors, treating that subset as a discovery cohort. Alongside the repertoire data, information on donor age, sex, ethnicity and CMV serostatus was compiled. Along with the approximately 670-subject first cohort, a separate validation cohort of about 110 different subjects was used. In an earlier analysis of roughly 540 of the donors, high-throughput TCR beta sequencing was used to judge whether each TCR beta V gene segment behaved as functional or pseudogenic. Roughly 5 DR-DQ haplotypes were handled as single units for association and clustering, since linkage in the cohort was strong. To predict cytomegalovirus infection status, the study brought together high-throughput TCR immunosequencing, statistical association of individual TCRs with disease status, and machine learning.

Overall study results and their limits: Correlated functional status among segregating V segments might be attributable to linkage disequilibrium, but an unknown experimental factor could not be ruled out. Because HLA typing was missing for some donors at each locus, association tests included only the typed subset. Only TCR beta chains were sequenced in this cohort, and the absence of alpha or paired-chain data limited detectable features. In an earlier analysis of about 600 of the donors, most TCR beta V segments appeared in productive rearrangements about 87% or about 30% of the time, broadly matching IMGT annotations. At a false discovery rate of 0.05, a later analysis linked roughly 17,000 TCR beta sequences to specific HLA alleles. Presence/absence analyses assumed roughly uniform sequencing depth across donors, an assumption that may not hold. While some public TCRs were present in many individuals, most TCR sequences turned up only very rarely across donors. Some IMGT-functional V segments, including TRBV6-2 and TRBV6-3, could not be distinguished by the 87-base-pair reads and were therefore excluded. In a later analysis, TCR association rates were found to vary across HLA loci, with the most associated TCRs seen for DRB1 alleles and the fewest for HLA-C alleles. The study listed over 150 TCR beta chains as associated with cytomegalovirus. V-gene and J-gene trimming of TCR beta chains was associated with a missense DCLRE1C variant in a later genetic analysis, and the association was replicated in an independent cohort. In vitro tests confirmed that a few of the cytomegalovirus-associated TCR beta chains recognize cytomegalovirus antigens. A group of highly shared sequence variants was considered likely to be a technical artifact of the sequencing pipeline. A later analysis reported that several top co-occurrence clusters appeared linked to parvovirus B19, influenza, CMV and Epstein-Barr virus. CMV serostatus was the only immune exposure information available for the cohort. A later analysis found that HLA-associated TCR beta chains were more clonally expanded and had lower generation probabilities than equally common non-associated chains. The authors suggested that the approach could potentially be generalized to other disease states and immunological phenotypes. Cytomegalovirus status was reported to be diagnosed by the classifier with high specificity and sensitivity in both the original and validation cohorts. A further reported finding was that TCR beta sequences accurately predicted the HLA-A and HLA-B alleles for most subjects in the first cohort. When HLA alleles, especially DR and DQ, strongly co-occurred, TCR associations were difficult to assign to individual alleles. A later analysis found that most CMV-associated TCR beta chains appeared HLA-restricted, with HLA associations seemingly driven largely by CMV exposure. Because counts were too low, roughly 16 rarely observed V segments, including chromosome 9 orphons, were excluded from the earlier analysis of around 640 of the donors. Compared with the approximately 670-donor mean, donors in an Asian-associated ancestry cluster had fewer N-insertions in productive TCRs, according to a later genetic analysis.

This clonotype originated in a young man in good health and CMV-seronegative. The chain uses TRBV2 and TRBJ2-7; a weak D assignment points to TRBD1 (6 bases agree). Source material: PBMCs. The DNA sequence reads TGTGCCAGCAGTGAAGGAGGGACACAAACCTACGAGCAGTACTTC. It translates as CASSEGGTQTYEQYF.